This T cell receptor beta chain was captured by sequencing in a study of identical twins. Study-wide findings and caveats: Twin-shared out-of-frame alpha sequences were enriched for low generation probability.

This CDR3 region has 14 residues. CDR1 and CDR2 from the germline V gene are SGHNT and YENEEA. Losses at the gene ends were 4 bases for V and 6 bases for J; bases not matched to a gene: 5. A template switching step contributed a universal primer site, while unique molecular identifiers were present in the cDNA. Using its own MiXCR run on the 5' RACE reads, TCRdb lists one record per CDR3 protein. Of approximately 680,000 distinct CDR3 sequences in the sample, around 7.5% were seen once. This clonotype showed up many times. The target antigen is unknown. This same sample was also taken into another study, of yellow fever vaccine responses in identical twins.

This chain joins TRBV11-3 and TRBJ2-1, with 8 nucleotides matching TRBD1. Sample: PBMCs. This sequence originates from a young woman in good health. Written as DNA, the CDR3 is TGTGCCAGCAGCTGGAGTACAGGGGGCAATGAGCAGTTCTTC. Residues: CASSWSTGGNEQFF.